This entry lists 20 T cell receptor beta chains sequenced from one sample in a study of blood T cell repertoires in COVID-19. The method was immunoSEQ multiplex PCR; TCRdb's version includes in-frame clones alone and lacks a portion of them. The table includes roughly 250,000 clones, 86% detected once. What was sequenced was PBMCs or T cells enriched from blood (not recorded which). The receptors were gathered from a woman in her 40s with acute COVID-19.

V is TRBV6-5 and J is TRBJ2-7, with 7 bases matching TRBD1. Trimming cost V 2 bases and J 3 bases; bases outside gene matches: 7. The CDR3 totals 15 residues. Germline CDR1 and CDR2: MNHEY and SVGAGI. The CDR3 region is CASSYQPGQHYEQYF. CDR3 coding DNA: TGTGCCAGCAGTTACCAACCGGGACAGCACTACGAGCAGTACTTC.

In DNA, the CDR3 is TGTGCTAGTGGGTGGTCTAGCGGAGGGGGCTACGAGCAGTACTTC. Translation: CASGWSSGGGYEQYF. This rearrangement joins TRBV12-5 to TRBJ2-7, with D possibly being TRBD2 (7 bases). The CDR3 runs 15 residues. Germline V lookup: CDR1 LGHNT, CDR2 FRNRAP. V was shortened by 6 bases and J by 3 bases, with 18 bases between the two germline ends.

The J gene is TRBJ1-1, the V gene TRBV15; 9 bases align to TRBD1. The CDR3 is made up of 15 amino acids. The V gene's germline CDR1 is LNHNV and CDR2 YYDKDF (reference sequence). The V segment lost 1 base and the J segment 3 bases; nucleotides outside the gene matches: 3. The CDR3 coding sequence is TGTGCCACCAGCAGAGGGGGACAGGGATACACTGAAGCTTTCTTT. Its protein product is CATSRGGQGYTEAFF.

This clone is a singleton in its sample. The chain couples TRBV18 to TRBJ1-3, with D unclear. Germline CDR1 KGHSH, CDR2 LQKENI. Trimming removed 3 bases at V and 0 bases at J, with 12 bases between. The CDR3 extends over 16 amino acids. CDR3 residues: CASSPRRTVSGNTIYF. CDR3 DNA: TGTGCCAGCTCACCCCGGAGGACGGTCTCTGGAAACACCATATATTTT.

The V and J genes are TRBV19 and TRBJ2-1; 16 bases are a match to TRBD2. The germline V gene has CDR1 LNHDA and CDR2 SQIVND (reference sequence). The V and J ends lost 8 bases and 10 bases, in that order; junction bases with no gene match: 8. The CDR3 runs 15 residues. This CDR3 reads CASRGTSGRAREQFF. In DNA form, the CDR3 reads TGTGCCAGTCGCGGGACTAGCGGGAGGGCTCGGGAGCAGTTCTTC.

Comments on this clone: One end of the junction is discordant with germline, which a read error may explain. The chain links TRBV7-7 to TRBJ2-5, with 9 bases aligning to TRBD1. The germline V gene has CDR1 SSHAT and CDR2 FNYEAQ (reference sequence). CDR3 length equals 15 residues. The CDR3 spells CASSQQQGAKETQYF. Here the CDR3 DNA reads TGTGCTAGCAGCCAGCAACAGGGGGCGAAAGAGACCCAGTACTTC. The variable domain in full, with the rest retrieved from reference TRBV7-7 and TRBJ2-5, is GAGVSQSPRYKVTKRGQDVTLRCDPISSHATLYWYQQALGQGPEFLTYFNYEAQPDKSGLPSDRFSAERPEGSISTLTIQRTEQRDSAMYRCASSQQQGAKETQYFGPGTRLLVL.

A note on this clone: Compared with germline, one end of the junction differs, possibly owing to a read error. Within the sample, other DNA sequences also encode this same CDR3. The V gene is TRBV12-3 or TRBV12-4, the J gene TRBJ1-6; weak D call: TRBD1 (5 bases). The CDR3 has 13 amino acids. The CDR3 DNA is TGTGCCAGCAGTTTAAGGGGCAATTCACCCCTCCATTTT. Amino acids: CASSLRGNSPLHF.

The genes are TRBV7-6 and TRBJ2-7; 10 nucleotides line up with TRBD2. This CDR3 has 18 amino acids. Germline V CDR1 and CDR2: SGHVS, FNYEAQ. With 2 bases clipped from V and 2 bases from J, the junction kept 12 bases outside the gene matches. The CDR3 loop reads CASSLSVASGSITYEQYF. In DNA, the CDR3 is TGTGCCAGCAGCTTATCCGTGGCTAGCGGGAGTATAACCTACGAGCAGTACTTC.

V gene TRBV2 combines with J gene TRBJ1-4; no clear D gene. V was cut by 3 bases and J by 8 bases, with 13 bases left in between. Germline assignment: CDR1 SNHLY and CDR2 FYNNEI. This CDR3 comprises 14 residues. CDR3 amino acids: CASSDGKGDEKLFF. CDR3 sequence (DNA): TGTGCCAGCAGTGACGGGAAGGGTGACGAAAAACTGTTTTTT.

The chain recombines TRBV23-1 with TRBJ1-2, with a possible D match to TRBD1 (5 bases). TRBV23-1 is an ORF for which the function is uncertain. V shed 4 bases and J shed 8 bases, with 23 bases lying between them. CDR3 length: 16 amino acids. The CDR3 DNA reads TGCGCCAGCAGTCTATCCGCAGGACACCCCTTTATAGGCTACACCTTC. The encoded protein is CASSLSAGHPFIGYTF.

The chain recombines TRBV5-8 with TRBJ2-7, with D perhaps TRBD2 (6 bases). Germline V lookup: CDR1 SGHTS, CDR2 YDEGEE. The V and J ends lost 0 bases and 3 bases respectively, with 10 bases between them. This CDR3 spans 14 amino acids. The CDR3 sequence is CASSLAGAIYEQYF. The CDR3 DNA sequence: TGTGCCAGCAGCTTGGCGGGAGCCATCTACGAGCAGTACTTC.

V is TRBV5-1 and J is TRBJ1-1; D ambiguous. Germline values: CDR1 SGHRS, CDR2 YFSETQ. The CDR3 covers 15 residues. Trimming pared 0 bases from V and 6 bases from J, leaving 15 bases between. For the CDR3, the DNA is TGCGCCAGCAGCTTGGGTGGAGGGCAGAGGCCTGAAGCTTTCTTT. This codes for CASSLGGGQRPEAFF.

J is TRBJ2-1 and V is TRBV10-1; 9 bases map to TRBD2. CDR1 is WNHNN and CDR2 is SYGVQD in the germline V gene (reference sequence). V was pared by 3 bases and J by 4 bases, with 4 bases of the junction left unmatched. The CDR3 extends over 15 amino acids. CDR3 nucleotides: TGCGCCAGCAGTGATGGTAGCGGGAGATACAATGAGCAGTTCTTC. Protein product: CASSDGSGRYNEQFF.

V and J are TRBV14 and TRBJ1-1, with D possibly being TRBD1 (6 bases). The germline gives CDR1 SGHDN, CDR2 FVKESK. V was pared by 2 bases and J by 3 bases, with 13 bases between. This CDR3 spans 15 amino acids. CDR3 bases: TGTGCCAGCAGCCAAACAGGGTATGTGGACACTGAAGCTTTCTTT. It is translated as CASSQTGYVDTEAFF. Complete variable domain (other parts from reference TRBV14 and TRBJ1-1): EAGVTQFPSHSVIEKGQTVTLRCDPISGHDNLYWYRRVMGKEIKFLLHFVKESKQDESGMPNNRFLAERTGGTYSTLKVQPAELEDSGVYFCASSQTGYVDTEAFFGQGTRLTVV.

V is TRBV6-6 and J is TRBJ2-2; 9 bases align to TRBD2. The CDR3 is 16 residues long. After removal of 6 bases from V and 4 bases from J, the junction contained 9 bases not matched to a gene. Looked up from germline, CDR1 is MNHNY and CDR2 is SVGAGI (reference sequence). The chain's CDR3 is CASRVGAGGLTGELFF. The CDR3 nucleotides are TGTGCCAGCAGAGTTGGAGCGGGAGGTCTCACCGGGGAGCTGTTTTTT.

Here the CDR3 reads CASSPSGNNEQFF. The CDR3 DNA is TGTGCCAGCAGTCCCAGCGGGAACAATGAGCAGTTCTTC. The rearrangement links TRBV12-3 or TRBV12-4 to TRBJ2-1; 7 positions match TRBD2. V lost 5 bases, J lost 5 bases, and 3 bases stayed unmatched. This CDR3 comprises 13 residues.

The chain joins TRBV7-2 to TRBJ2-1; D possibly corresponds to TRBD2 (5 bases). There are 13 residues in the CDR3. Trimming removed 1 base from V and 15 bases from J, with 16 bases in between. Germline V gene data show CDR1 as SGHTA and CDR2 as FQGNSA. CDR3 residues: CASSLVGGEGGFF. CDR3 sequence (DNA): TGTGCCAGCAGCTTAGTGGGCGGTGAGGGCGGGTTCTTC.

Only a few counts were recorded for this clone. The chain combines TRBV6-5 with TRBJ2-7; 9 bases map to TRBD1. Looked up from germline, CDR1 is MNHEY and CDR2 is SVGAGI. The CDR3 extends over 15 amino acids. Unmatched junction bases numbered 9, after V lost 5 bases and J lost 4 bases. The CDR3: CASSTRDRVMYEQYF. The CDR3 nucleotides are TGTGCCAGCAGTACCCGGGACAGGGTTATGTACGAGCAGTACTTC.

This rearrangement joins TRBV11-2 to TRBJ2-7; D remains ambiguous. V was clipped by 4 bases and J by 3 bases, with 4 bases between them. This CDR3 comprises 11 residues. CDR1 is SGHAT and CDR2 is FQNNGV in the germline V gene. As DNA, the CDR3 is TGTGCCAGCAGCTCCCACTACGAGCAGTACTTC. Translation gives CASSSHYEQYF.

V usage is TRBV6-5 and J usage is TRBJ1-2, with 7 bases fitting TRBD1. The CDR3 length is 11 residues. Germline lookup yields CDR1 MNHEY and CDR2 SVGAGI. With V trimmed by 8 bases and J by 8 bases, 5 bases remained unmatched. As DNA, the CDR3 is TGTGCCAGCTCCAGGGGGGAGGGCTACACCTTC. The encoded protein is CASSRGEGYTF.